This entry is about one TCR beta chain. Its antigen has not been determined. The sample holds no much larger clone one base away, and base qualities are not on file. Counted from cysteine to phenylalanine, this CDR3 has 15 amino acids. The only DNA kept is the CDR3, 45 bases in frame from the first base. Trimming at the junction amounts to 4 bases on V and 2 bases on J, and the germline ends lie 12 bases apart. The germline V gene provides CDR1 SGHRS and CDR2 YFSETQ. Genomic DNA was the input for TRB sequencing, which was run either with the immunoSEQ assay at survey resolution or with the hsTCRB kit. Per the authors' processing: The immunoSEQ software was used for initial read processing, and the LymphoSeq R package was used for repertoire analyses. Clonality was computed as 1 minus normalized Shannon entropy, and a Gini coefficient was also calculated for each TRB dataset. To infer phenotypes in unsorted samples, TRB sequences from sorted subsets of the recipient or donor were mapped onto the unsorted samples of the same recipient. What TCRdb holds here is the immuneACCESS table cut down to in-frame rearrangements. Part of the clones is not present; checked against another copy, under half of the missing clones reflect an unresolved V gene, and the others are unexplained. That table supplies the V and J calls and clone size; D and trimming were determined from the DNA. This sample lists 8,500 to 13,000 clones; roughly 80% were detected once. About 5.4% of the sample is held by the ten biggest clonotypes.

Explained via the paper, the treatment or condition label denotes: high-dose cyclophosphamide on days +3 and +4 as single-agent GVHD prophylaxis. PTCy patients received busulfan and fludarabine conditioning, a related or unrelated marrow graft, and cyclophosphamide on days +3 and +4. PTCy-treated patients were drawn from a prospective multi-institutional clinical trial. Peripheral blood and bone marrow mononuclear cells were isolated by Ficoll-Hypaque density centrifugation and were cryopreserved. The sample belongs to a study of T cells after posttransplantation cyclophosphamide (dated by TCRdb to the mid-2010s). In the study overall: The study tracked T cell repertoire reconstitution by TRB sequencing after myeloablative bone marrow transplantation using posttransplantation cyclophosphamide as GVHD prophylaxis. Antigen receptor sequencing was done on samples from 35 PTCy-treated patients and from more than 15 related bone marrow donors of those patients. Blood from all 35 or so PTCy patients with 1-year posttransplant specimens was subjected to TRB sequencing. Up to about 3 additional blood samples from 2 to 5.2 years after transplant were also TRB-sequenced in 3 patients, as was pretransplant blood from several patients. Because TRA and TRB clonality were tightly correlated in 9 samples, subsequent TCR analyses were focused on TRB only. Public TRB sequences were queried against a database of over 3,000 sequences associated with responses to pathogens, tumor antigens, self-antigens and alloantigens. On the study overall, not on this receptor specifically: Donor-recipient similarity was low at 1-2 months but increased during the first year, and donor CD8+ memory clones often dominated later blood repertoires. The TRB repertoires of T cells infiltrating skin or GI tract showed only limited overlap with the TRB repertoires of T cells in blood. Across 45 patients, recipient CMV seropositivity and CMV reactivation were highly associated with TRB clonality; PTCy diversity was similar to CNI/methotrexate controls.

The source is a female patient in her 50s who received an allogeneic stem cell transplant from a related donor, was CMV-positive, and had no GVHD. Following a transplant, a fraction of the T cells may be traceable to the graft donor. The rearranged chain carries TRBV5-1 and TRBJ1-4, with no reliable assignment of the D segment. The specimen was PBMCs, collected after allogeneic stem cell transplant with posttransplant cyclophosphamide. The nucleotides read TGCGCCAGCAGCCTGGACGGTATGACTAATGAAAAACTGTTTTTT. This codes for CASSLDGMTNEKLFF.